The clone carrying this T cell receptor beta chain was counted only a few times. Its antigen remains unknown. MiXCR was run by TCRdb on the 5' RACE reads, yielding one entry per CDR3 protein. The sample has nearly 110,000 distinct CDR3 sequences; approximately 13% are singletons. The entry originates in a study of T-cell memory formation after mild COVID-19. Turning to the study itself: The TCR clusters were mostly specific to one donor. Notes on the study in general: Several responding clones turned up in pre-infection memory, indicating that cross-reactive memory may have taken part. In second-wave clones peaking day 37, SARS-CoV-2 specificity remained unconfirmed.

The V gene lost 11 bases and the J gene lost 3 bases, with 18 bases spanning the gap. The CDR3 is 14 amino acids. The sample was PBMCs or a T cell subset sorted from them (not recorded which). The V and J genes are TRBV12-3 or TRBV12-4 and TRBJ2-3; perhaps D is TRBD1 or TRBD2 (5 bases each). This TCR was recovered from an adult woman who had mild COVID-19 (a few samples of this study predate the infection). Cell type and time point are not known. CDR3 amino acids: CAGSGNGATDTQYF. The CDR3 DNA follows: TGTGCCGGGTCCGGAAACGGGGCTACAGATACGCAGTATTTT.